The 30 T cell receptor beta chains below all came from one sample that was sequenced in a study of T-cell memory formation after mild COVID-19. TCRdb analysed the 5' RACE reads with MiXCR anew, one entry per CDR3 protein. The data show 180,000 or so distinct CDR3 sequences, 16% seen once. Material for sequencing was PBMCs or a T cell subset sorted from them (not recorded which). The receptors here all came from an adult woman who had mild COVID-19 (a few samples of this study predate the infection). Cell type and time point are not known.

This clonotype was seen a handful of times. The rearrangement uses TRBV7-9 and TRBJ1-6; D gene uncertain. The CDR3 is 16 amino acids. The germline V gene encodes CDR1 SEHNR and CDR2 FQNEAQ (reference sequence). V was cut by 5 bases and J by 5 bases, with 16 bases left in between. CDR3 loop: CASSPSGGEHNSPLHF. As DNA, the CDR3 is TGTGCCAGCAGCCCGTCCGGTGGGGAACATAATTCACCCCTCCACTTT.

There are a few counts of this clonotype. The CDR3 loop reads CASSGTSLTNEQFF. Here the CDR3 DNA reads TGCGCCAGCAGCGGGACTAGCTTAACGAATGAGCAGTTCTTC. The chain combines TRBV5-1 with TRBJ2-1; 9 bases match TRBD2. Germline V gives CDR1 SGHRS, CDR2 YFSETQ. The V and J ends lost 4 bases and 7 bases, in that order; junction bases with no gene match: 6. There are 14 residues in the CDR3.

This clonotype turned up a few times. The rearrangement joins TRBV2 to TRBJ2-3; D remains ambiguous. The CDR3 contains 14 residues. Germline values: CDR1 SNHLY, CDR2 FYNNEI. V was clipped by 0 bases and J by 14 bases, with 18 bases between them. The CDR3 coding sequence is TGTGCCAGCAGTGAAGCCCTGCAACCCTACTTACGGTATTTT. This encodes CASSEALQPYLRYF. Together with reference TRBV2 and TRBJ2-3, the CDR3 gives the full variable domain: EPEVTQTPSHQVTQMGQEVILRCVPISNHLYFYWYRQILGQKVEFLVSFYNNEISEKSEIFDDQFSVERPDGSNFTLKIRSTKLEDSAMYFCASSEALQPYLRYFGPGTRLTVL.

The rearrangement uses TRBV20-1 and TRBJ2-3; no firm D call. Germline lookup yields CDR1 DFQATT and CDR2 SNEGSKA (reference sequence). V gave up 0 bases and J gave up 2 bases, with 12 bases separating them. The CDR3 totals 15 residues. The CDR3 nucleotides read TGCAGTGCTAGAGATCGGCCTAGTCTCACAGATACGCAGTATTTT. Translating it yields CSARDRPSLTDTQYF.

This sequence joins TRBV30 and TRBJ2-7; no clear D gene. Germline loops: CDR1 GTSNPN, CDR2 SVGIG (reference sequence). This CDR3 spans 12 amino acids. V was shortened by 2 bases and J by 3 bases, with 8 bases between the two germline ends. In nucleotides, the CDR3 is TGTGCCTGGAGTCCGACCTACTACGAGCAGTACTTC. This sequence encodes CAWSPTYYEQYF.

The chain links TRBV7-2 to TRBJ2-1; D gene unclear. Germline-derived CDR1 and CDR2 are SGHTA and FQGNSA. Trimming pared 2 bases from V and 0 bases from J, leaving 11 bases between. CDR3 length: 16 residues. The CDR3 nucleotides read TGTGCCAGCAGCTTATTAGGAACGAGCTCCTACAATGAGCAGTTCTTC. It is translated as CASSLLGTSSYNEQFF.

This clonotype was seen a few times. The V gene is TRBV6-1, the J gene TRBJ1-2; the match to TRBD1 covers 7 bases. Germline CDR1 is MNHNS and CDR2 is SASEGT. J gave up 12 bases and V 5 bases, and 21 bases lay outside the gene matches. The CDR3 totals 16 residues. The CDR3 reads CASSPGSQTGDVRDTF. CDR3 bases: TGTGCCAGCAGTCCCGGGAGCCAAACAGGGGACGTTCGGGACACCTTC.

This clonotype occurred a few times. This chain joins TRBV11-2 and TRBJ2-1; 8 bases are shared with TRBD2. J was trimmed by 6 bases and V by 1 base; bases with no gene match: 2. The CDR3 loop spans 14 amino acids. Germline-derived CDR1 and CDR2 are SGHAT and FQNNGV. The CDR3 sequence is CASSLGGTSNEQFF. The CDR3 DNA is TGTGCCAGCAGCTTAGGTGGGACTAGCAATGAGCAGTTCTTC.

This clonotype was recorded only once. This chain links TRBV18 with TRBJ2-2, with unresolved D. Germline V gene data show CDR1 as KGHSH and CDR2 as LQKENI. V was clipped by 3 bases and J by 8 bases, with 10 bases between them. CDR3 length: 13 residues. Here the CDR3 DNA reads TGTGCCAGCTCACCTAGAGAGTCGGGGGAGCTGTTTTTT. Translated: CASSPRESGELFF.

This clonotype occurred a few times. The V and J genes are TRBV24-1 and TRBJ2-1, with 12 bases lining up with TRBD2. The CDR3 extends over 15 amino acids. In germline, CDR1 is KGHDR, CDR2 SFDVKD. With V trimmed by 5 bases and J by 8 bases, 6 bases remained unmatched. Written as DNA, the CDR3 is TGTGCCACCAGTGGAAGACTAGCGGGAGTGGATGAGCAGTTCTTC. Translating it yields CATSGRLAGVDEQFF.

The V gene is TRBV6-1, the J gene TRBJ1-6; 7 bases fit TRBD1. The CDR3 has 15 residues. Trimming took 4 bases from V and 7 from J; bases not matched to a gene: 7. The V gene's germline CDR1 is MNHNS and CDR2 SASEGT. CDR3 DNA: TGTGCCAGCAGTGGCGCGGGACAGCAAAATTCACCCCTCCACTTT. Translating it yields CASSGAGQQNSPLHF.

This clonotype was seen more than once but under ten times. The gene calls are TRBV18 and TRBJ2-3; TRBD2 agrees at 10 bases. The CDR3 runs 14 residues. From germline, CDR1 is KGHSH and CDR2 LQKENI. The V segment lost 6 bases and the J segment 6 bases; nucleotides outside the gene matches: 6. The CDR3 DNA is TGTGCCAGCTCTATCCTAGCGGGAGAGGATACGCAGTATTTT. Its translation: CASSILAGEDTQYF.

V and J are TRBV5-1 and TRBJ2-3; no firm D call. Trimming took 4 bases from V and 6 from J, leaving 15 bases between them. Germline CDR1 reads SGHRS; CDR2 reads YFSETQ. There are 14 residues in the CDR3. The CDR3 region is CASSIGPIADTQYF. DNA for the CDR3: TGCGCCAGCAGCATCGGACCCATCGCCGATACGCAGTATTTT.

This clonotype appeared many times. This sequence joins TRBV7-2 and TRBJ2-3; D unclear. Germline CDR1 reads SGHTA; CDR2 reads FQGNSA. The CDR3 consists of 14 residues. V was shortened by 2 bases and J by 3 bases, with 9 bases between the two germline ends. CDR3 nucleotides: TGTGCCAGCAGCTTAAGGGCCGGGACAGATACGCAGTATTTT. Translated: CASSLRAGTDTQYF.

The V call is TRBV12-3 or TRBV12-4, the J call TRBJ1-1; TRBD1 matches 7 bases. CDR3 size: 14 residues. V shed 2 bases, J shed 4 bases, and the junction held 4 bases outside the gene matches. The DNA for the CDR3 is TGTGCCAGCAGTTTAAGGCAGGGGGTCACTGAAGCTTTCTTT. The encoded protein is CASSLRQGVTEAFF.

A few counts support this clonotype. The chain uses TRBV18 and TRBJ2-1, with TRBD2 as a possible D gene (5 bases). The CDR3 spans 19 residues. CDR1 is KGHSH and CDR2 is LQKENI in the germline V gene. The V end was cut by 2 bases, the J end by 0 bases, with 20 bases between. The DNA of the CDR3 is TGTGCCAGCTCACCAGTCGTGCCTACGGGGATAAGCTCCTACAATGAGCAGTTCTTC. Translating it yields CASSPVVPTGISSYNEQFF.

This clonotype has a count of ten or more. The rearrangement uses TRBV19 and TRBJ2-3; D not certain. The CDR3 is made up of 13 amino acids. Germline V lookup: CDR1 LNHDA, CDR2 SQIVND (reference sequence). Trimming took off 6 bases at V and 3 bases at J, with 10 bases between the two ends. CDR3 bases: TGTGCCAGTAGCCTCACTTGGACAGATACGCAGTATTTT. Its translation is CASSLTWTDTQYF.

This clonotype has only a few counts. The chain uses TRBV7-3 and TRBJ2-6; TRBD1 matches at 9 bases. Trimming removed 5 bases from V and 0 bases from J; junction bases left unmatched: 8. The V gene's germline CDR1 is SGHTA and CDR2 FQGTGA. The CDR3 length is 18 residues. CDR3 in amino acids: CASSLRDRVNSGANVLTF. As DNA, the CDR3 is TGTGCCAGCAGCCTCCGGGACAGGGTTAACTCTGGGGCCAACGTCCTGACTTTC.

In this sample, this clonotype turned up a few times. The J gene is TRBJ2-1, the V gene TRBV20-1; perhaps TRBD2 as D (5 bases). CDR3 length equals 17 residues. CDR1 and CDR2 from the germline V gene are DFQATT and SNEGSKA (reference sequence). The ends were cut back, 1 base at V and 0 bases at J, with 16 bases in the middle. The CDR3 DNA is TGCAGTGCTAGAGTTCTCGGAGGCCTGAGCTCCTACAATGAGCAGTTCTTC. Residues: CSARVLGGLSSYNEQFF.

This clonotype has a handful of counts. The J gene is TRBJ2-1, the V gene TRBV12-3 or TRBV12-4; 11 bases match TRBD2. The V gene end was trimmed by 9 bases and the J gene end by 1 base; junction bases not matched to a gene: 5. The CDR3 extends over 15 amino acids. CDR3 amino acids: CASSGRAGSYNEQFF. CDR3 DNA sequence: TGTGCCAGTAGCGGGAGGGCCGGGTCCTACAATGAGCAGTTCTTC.

J is TRBJ2-1 and V is TRBV5-5; 8 nucleotides align to TRBD2. Losses at the gene ends were 3 bases for V and 7 bases for J; bases not matched to a gene: 15. CDR3 size: 17 residues. Germline V gene sequence: CDR1 SGHKS, CDR2 YYEKEE (reference sequence). CDR3 protein: CASSWIVGSGRVNEQFF. CDR3 DNA sequence: TGTGCCAGCAGCTGGATCGTGGGGAGCGGGAGAGTAAATGAGCAGTTCTTC.

This clonotype was seen more than once but under ten times. J is TRBJ2-1 and V is TRBV4-3; D is perhaps TRBD2 (6 bases). The CDR3 has 16 amino acids. Trimming left V 0 bases short and J 10 bases short, with 19 bases between. Per germline, CDR1 LGHNA and CDR2 YSLEER. This CDR3 reads CASSQDRDLIGAEQFF. In DNA form, the CDR3 reads TGCGCCAGCAGCCAAGATCGGGACTTAATCGGCGCAGAGCAGTTCTTC.

This clonotype has a handful of counts. CDR3 amino acids: CASNGQGRVEQSTEAFF. CDR3 nucleotide sequence: TGCGCCAGCAACGGGCAGGGAAGGGTTGAGCAGAGCACTGAAGCTTTCTTT. The chain employs TRBV5-1 and TRBJ1-1, with D possibly TRBD1 on 5 matching bases. Trimming left V 6 bases short and J 4 bases short, with 25 bases between. The CDR3 loop spans 17 amino acids. Germline CDR1 reads SGHRS; CDR2 reads YFSETQ.

The V gene is TRBV12-3 or TRBV12-4, the J gene TRBJ2-7; D is possibly TRBD1 (5 bases). This CDR3 is built from 13 residues. V gave up 5 bases and J gave up 3 bases, with 11 bases separating them. The CDR3 nucleotides are TGTGCCAGCAGTCCCAGGGTCGGCTACGAGCAGTACTTC. Protein product: CASSPRVGYEQYF.

The CDR3 is CASSLGDTGTQYF. The CDR3 DNA follows: TGCGCCAGCAGCTTGGGGGACACGGGAACACAGTACTTC. This chain connects TRBV5-1 to TRBJ2-7; possibly TRBD1 for D (6 bases). Germline assignment: CDR1 SGHRS and CDR2 YFSETQ. Trimming left V 0 bases short and J 10 bases short, with 14 bases between. The CDR3 has 13 amino acids.

The chain is built from TRBV20-1 and TRBJ1-2, with D unclear. The CDR3 consists of 15 residues. Trimming left V 2 bases short and J 2 bases short, with 15 bases between. Germline assignment: CDR1 DFQATT and CDR2 SNEGSKA (reference sequence). Here the CDR3 reads CSARPGSGGNYGYTF. Here the CDR3 DNA reads TGCAGTGCTAGACCCGGTAGCGGCGGAAACTATGGCTACACCTTC.

In this sample, this clonotype turned up a few times. The rearrangement uses TRBV10-3 and TRBJ1-2; a possible D gene is TRBD1 (5 bases). Between the trimmed V and J ends, which lost 2 bases and 3 bases, there was a span of 10 bases. CDR3 length equals 14 residues. Germline lookup yields CDR1 ENHRY and CDR2 SYGVKD. CDR3 loop: CAISEGALDYGYTF. The DNA of the CDR3 is TGTGCCATCAGTGAGGGGGCATTAGACTATGGCTACACCTTC.

This clonotype was picked up a small number of times. The rearrangement uses TRBV6-6 and TRBJ1-2; 7 bases line up with TRBD1. The CDR3 spans 14 residues. V gave up 6 bases and J gave up 6 bases; unmatched junction bases: 10. In germline, CDR1 is MNHNY, CDR2 SVGAGI (reference sequence). In DNA form, the CDR3 reads TGTGCCAGCAGGCACCGACAGGGAGAGCATGGCTACACCTTC. It yields the protein CASRHRQGEHGYTF.

This clonotype was seen only a few times. The rearrangement links TRBV18 to TRBJ1-2; D gene uncertain. The CDR3 is 14 residues long. The ends were cut back, 3 bases at V and 4 bases at J, with 12 bases in the middle. Germline-derived CDR1 and CDR2 are KGHSH and LQKENI. DNA for the CDR3: TGTGCCAGCTCACCTCCCCCCCAAGGCTATGGCTACACCTTC. This codes for CASSPPPQGYGYTF. Full variable domain (missing parts from reference TRBV18 and TRBJ1-2): NAGVMQNPRHLVRRRGQEARLRCSPMKGHSHVYWYRQLPEEGLKFMVYLQKENIIDESGMPKERFSAEFPKEGPSILRIQQVVRGDSAAYFCASSPPPQGYGYTFGSGTRLTVV.

This clonotype was seen a handful of times. The CDR3 DNA sequence: TGTGCCAGTAGGGGAGAAAGCACAGATACGCAGTATTTT. It translates to CASRGESTDTQYF. This chain links TRBV19 with TRBJ2-3; TRBD2 might be the D (5 bases). Germline loops: CDR1 LNHDA, CDR2 SQIVND (reference sequence). The CDR3 spans 13 residues. Trimming took 6 bases from V and 0 from J, leaving 7 bases between them. Using reference TRBV19 and TRBJ2-3 for the parts outside the CDR3, the full variable domain is DGGITQSPKYLFRKEGQNVTLSCEQNLNHDAMYWYRQDPGQGLRLIYYSQIVNDFQKGDIAEGYSVSREKKESFPLTVTSAQKNPTAFYLCASRGESTDTQYFGPGTRLTVL.